A single sample gave rise to the 19 T cell receptor beta chains below, sequenced in a study of OX40 agonist ivuxolimab in advanced cancers. Libraries were prepared by immunoSEQ multiplex PCR; TCRdb keeps only in-frame clonotypes and omits some of them. Here the sample spans over 45,000 clones, roughly three quarters being singletons. The sequenced sample was CD4+ or CD8+ T cells sorted from blood, obtained in a trial of the OX40 agonist ivuxolimab. The source is an adult with an advanced solid tumor such as melanoma, head and neck, liver or kidney cancer.

The rearrangement joins TRBV13 to TRBJ2-7, with D perhaps assigned TRBD1 or TRBD2 (5 bases each). Germline V gene data show CDR1 as PRHDT and CDR2 as FYEKMQ (reference sequence). Deletions cut 5 bases from V and 2 bases from J, with 19 bases between. The CDR3 length is 16 residues. The CDR3 coding sequence is TGTGCCAGCAGCGTCTCGAGGGGTATCACTCCCTACGAGCAGTACTTC. The encoded protein is CASSVSRGITPYEQYF.

This clone was seen a handful of times. The rearrangement links TRBV4-1 to TRBJ1-6, with 7 bases lining up with TRBD1. The CDR3 is 15 amino acids. V gave up 4 bases and J gave up 7 bases; unmatched junction bases: 7. Per germline, CDR1 MGHRA and CDR2 YSYEKL. The CDR3: CASSPTGFSNSPLHF. The CDR3 coding sequence is TGCGCCAGCAGCCCGACAGGGTTTTCGAATTCACCCCTCCACTTT.

The chain joins TRBV30 to TRBJ2-7; possibly TRBD2 for D (5 bases). The CDR3 has 13 amino acids. Per the germline V gene, CDR1 is GTSNPN and CDR2 is SVGIG (reference sequence). V was trimmed by 5 bases and J by 0 bases, leaving 11 bases between them. CDR3 in DNA: TGTGCCTGGGGACGAGGGAGCTCCTACGAGCAGTACTTC. This sequence encodes CAWGRGSSYEQYF.

The gene calls are TRBV19 and TRBJ2-2; no firm D call. V was clipped by 7 bases and J by 5 bases, with 8 bases between them. This CDR3 has 12 amino acids. Germline V gene data show CDR1 as LNHDA and CDR2 as SQIVND (reference sequence). CDR3 DNA: TGTGCCAGTAAAGGGCTAACCGGGGAGCTGTTTTTT. As protein: CASKGLTGELFF.

The rearrangement links TRBV10-3 to TRBJ1-1; TRBD1 might be the D (6 bases). V was cut by 5 bases and J by 8 bases, with 21 bases left in between. This CDR3 contains 15 residues. Germline CDR1 and CDR2: ENHRY and SYGVKD. CDR3 DNA: TGTGCCATCAGTCTAAGGGGGGGCCCCGAGAAGGAAGCTTTCTTT. Amino acids: CAISLRGGPEKEAFF.

This clone was detected only a few times. The V and J genes are TRBV7-9 and TRBJ1-2, with a possible D match to TRBD1 (5 bases). Germline CDR1 SEHNR, CDR2 FQNEAQ (reference sequence). V was trimmed by 1 base and J by 13 bases, leaving 19 bases between them. The CDR3 spans 14 residues. The chain's CDR3 is CASSLGGPVVIFTF. The CDR3 DNA sequence: TGTGCCAGCAGCTTAGGGGGACCGGTGGTTATTTTCACCTTC.

This sequence joins TRBV11-2 and TRBJ2-5; the D gene is possibly TRBD1 (6 bases). From germline, CDR1 is SGHAT and CDR2 FQNNGV. V dropped 3 bases and J dropped 2 bases, with 19 bases sitting between them. CDR3 length equals 17 residues. The DNA for the CDR3 is TGTGCCAGCAGCTTGTCTCCCTTTTTACAGGGTCAAGAGACCCAGTACTTC. Encoded protein: CASSLSPFLQGQETQYF.

The genes are TRBV23-1 and TRBJ1-5, with unresolved D. TRBV23-1 is assigned to the ORF class and has an uncertain function. CDR3 size: 12 residues. Trimming shortened V by 0 bases and J by 9 bases, and 6 bases separated the two germline ends. CDR3 amino acids: CASSQSRWPQHF. The CDR3 nucleotides are TGCGCCAGCAGTCAATCGCGGTGGCCCCAGCATTTT.

This clone has a single count. J is TRBJ2-1 and V is TRBV28, with D maybe TRBD2 (6 bases). V shed 3 bases and J shed 10 bases, with 16 bases lying between them. CDR1 is MDHEN and CDR2 is SYDVKM in the germline V gene. This CDR3 contains 14 residues. The CDR3 DNA reads TGTGCCAGCAGTTTTCCGGGACTTGAAAACGAGCAGTTCTTC. Translated: CASSFPGLENEQFF.

This clone was counted between two and nine times. V gene TRBV6-6 combines with J gene TRBJ1-5; 8 bases match TRBD1. This CDR3 contains 13 residues. V shed 6 bases and J 7 bases; nucleotides not matched to a gene: 5. Germline assignment: CDR1 MNHNY and CDR2 SVGAGI (reference sequence). The CDR3 sequence: CASSTDRVQPQHF. CDR3 DNA: TGTGCCAGCAGCACGGACAGGGTACAGCCCCAGCATTTT.

J is TRBJ2-1 and V is TRBV7-3; 8 bases map to TRBD2. This CDR3 has 14 amino acids. Trimming took 1 base from V and 11 from J; bases not matched to a gene: 7. Germline CDR1 is SGHTA and CDR2 is FQGTGA. Here the CDR3 reads CASSLSTSGNKQFF. For the CDR3, the DNA is TGTGCCAGCAGCTTAAGCACTAGCGGTAATAAGCAGTTCTTC.

The rearrangement joins TRBV11-3 to TRBJ2-6, with D possibly being TRBD1 or TRBD2 (5 bases each). The CDR3 sequence is 15 residues long. V was pared by 5 bases and J by 3 bases, with 11 bases between. Germline values: CDR1 SGHNT, CDR2 YENEEA. The CDR3 reads CASSPQAGGANVLTF. The CDR3 DNA reads as TGTGCCAGCAGCCCACAGGCGGGTGGGGCCAACGTCCTGACTTTC.

The chain uses TRBV18 and TRBJ1-5, with no clear D. Looked up from germline, CDR1 is KGHSH and CDR2 is LQKENI. The length of the CDR3 is 14 residues. V was trimmed by 3 bases and J by 7 bases, leaving 13 bases between them. CDR3 protein: CASSPGTGGQPQHF. As DNA, the CDR3 is TGTGCCAGCTCACCTGGTACGGGCGGGCAGCCCCAGCATTTT.

The genes are TRBV10-3 and TRBJ1-3, with 9 bases aligning to TRBD1. This CDR3 has 14 amino acids. Losses at the gene ends were 4 bases for V and 6 bases for J; bases not matched to a gene: 4. Germline V CDR1 and CDR2: ENHRY, SYGVKD. The CDR3: CAISGGQGENTIYF. The CDR3 DNA sequence: TGTGCCATCAGTGGGGGACAGGGCGAAAACACCATATATTTT.

This clone has a single count. The rearrangement joins TRBV6-5 to TRBJ2-1, with a possible D match to TRBD1 (6 bases). The CDR3 length is 15 residues. The V gene lost 5 bases and the J gene lost 3 bases, with 14 bases spanning the gap. Germline V lookup: CDR1 MNHEY, CDR2 SVGAGI. The CDR3 sequence: CASSVDRTDYNEQFF. As DNA, the CDR3 is TGTGCCAGCAGTGTGGACAGAACGGACTACAATGAGCAGTTCTTC.

This chain connects TRBV5-1 to TRBJ1-1; no clear D. The CDR3 spans 12 residues. Trimming removed 1 base from V and 5 bases from J, with 6 bases in between. Looked up from germline, CDR1 is SGHRS and CDR2 is YFSETQ. CDR3 loop: CASSLTGTEAFF. In DNA, the CDR3 is TGCGCCAGCAGCTTGACGGGGACTGAAGCTTTCTTT.

The chain employs TRBV9 and TRBJ1-4; the D is unclear. Germline CDR1 SGDLS, CDR2 YYNGEE. The CDR3 length is 14 residues. The V end lost 4 bases, the J end lost 5 bases, and 12 bases lay between the germline ends. In nucleotides, the CDR3 is TGTGCCAGCAGCCCTCAGCAGACAAATGAAAAACTGTTTTTT. Its protein is CASSPQQTNEKLFF.

The V gene is TRBV15, the J gene TRBJ2-6; perhaps TRBD1 as D (6 bases). V was pared by 7 bases and J by 0 bases, with 13 bases between. Germline assignment: CDR1 LNHNV and CDR2 YYDKDF (reference sequence). This CDR3 comprises 16 residues. DNA of the CDR3: TGTGCCACCAAGGCAGGGGTTAACTCTGGGGCCAACGTCCTGACTTTC. It yields the protein CATKAGVNSGANVLTF.

This clone was seen once. This chain links TRBV9 with TRBJ1-2, with 7 nucleotides matching TRBD1. The CDR3 spans 15 residues. Germline CDR1 reads SGDLS; CDR2 reads YYNGEE. Trimming took 3 bases from V and 0 from J; bases not matched to a gene: 5. The CDR3 sequence is CASSGSGGANYGYTF. The DNA of the CDR3 is TGTGCCAGCAGCGGCTCAGGGGGAGCTAACTATGGCTACACCTTC.